This TCR beta chain was profiled in a study of T cell responses to AZD1222 COVID-19 vaccine. Comments on this clone: The antigen is undetermined.

Findings and caveats of the study: The donor cohort was predominantly white British with a female majority, and clonal diversity may have been underestimated. The study sampled repertoires only after the peak T cell response.

Some clones are missing from TCRdb's copy, which holds only in-frame ones; the method was immunoSEQ multiplex PCR. The table lists around 78,000 clones, roughly 90% of them singletons. Per germline, CDR1 SGHRS and CDR2 YFSETQ. CDR3 length equals 12 residues. The V segment lost 7 bases and the J segment 6 bases; nucleotides outside the gene matches: 4. This TCR came from an adult who received the AZD1222 COVID-19 vaccine. The specimen was peripheral blood, collected 28 days after the second AZD1222 dose. The chain combines TRBV5-1 with TRBJ2-3; TRBD2 matches 8 bases. The chain's CDR3 is CASAGGRDTQYF. CDR3 sequence (DNA): TGCGCCAGCGCGGGGGGCCGGGATACGCAGTATTTT.